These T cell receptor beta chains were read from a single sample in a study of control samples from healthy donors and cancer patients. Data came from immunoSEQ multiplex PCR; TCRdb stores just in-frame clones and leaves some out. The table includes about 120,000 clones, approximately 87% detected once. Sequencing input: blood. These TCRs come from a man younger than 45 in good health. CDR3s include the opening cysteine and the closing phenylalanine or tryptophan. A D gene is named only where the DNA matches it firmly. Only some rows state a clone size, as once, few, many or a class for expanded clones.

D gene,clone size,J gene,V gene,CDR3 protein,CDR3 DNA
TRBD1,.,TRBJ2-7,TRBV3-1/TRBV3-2,CASSPGQGASYEQYF,TGTGCCAGCAGCCCTGGACAGGGGGCCTCCTACGAGCAGTACTTC
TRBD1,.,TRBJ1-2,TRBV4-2,CASSQDPGTVNYGYTF,TGTGCCAGCAGCCAAGATCCAGGGACAGTTAACTATGGCTACACCTTC
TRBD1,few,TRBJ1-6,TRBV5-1,CASSWGQGSNSPLHF,TGCGCCAGCAGCTGGGGACAGGGCTCGAATTCACCCCTCCACTTT
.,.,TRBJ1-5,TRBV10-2,CASSVSGYNQPQHF,TGCGCCAGCAGTGTATCAGGGTACAATCAGCCCCAGCATTTT
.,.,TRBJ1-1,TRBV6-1,CASSDAQTMNTEAFF,TGTGCCAGCAGTGATGCCCAGACCATGAACACTGAAGCTTTCTTT
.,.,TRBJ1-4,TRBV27,CASSLTKDSGEKLFF,TGTGCCAGCAGTTTAACAAAGGACAGTGGTGAAAAACTGTTTTTT
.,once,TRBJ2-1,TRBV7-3,CASSLGLNNEQFF,TGTGCCAGCAGCTTGGGACTTAACAATGAGCAGTTCTTC
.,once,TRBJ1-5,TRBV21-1,CASSKDPDRTEENQPQHF,TGTGCCAGCAGCAAAGATCCGGACAGGACAGAAGAAAATCAGCCCCAGCATTTT
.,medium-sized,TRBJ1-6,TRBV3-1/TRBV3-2,CASRESSSYNSPLHF,TGTGCCAGCCGGGAGTCGAGCTCCTATAATTCACCCCTCCACTTT
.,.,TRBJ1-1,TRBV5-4,CASSPSGGRGTEAFF,TGTGCCAGCAGCCCCTCCGGGGGCAGGGGCACTGAAGCTTTCTTT
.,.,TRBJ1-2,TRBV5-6,CASSLGSYGYTF,TGTGCCAGCAGCTTAGGAAGCTATGGCTACACCTTC
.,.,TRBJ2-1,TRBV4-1,CASSQVGATEQFF,TGCGCCAGCAGCCAAGTAGGGGCTACTGAGCAGTTCTTC
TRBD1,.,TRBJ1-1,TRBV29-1,CSVVHRDRGTEAFF,TGCAGCGTTGTACACCGGGACAGGGGCACTGAAGCTTTCTTT
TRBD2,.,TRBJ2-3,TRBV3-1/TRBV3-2,CASSRSSGGHTDTQYF,TGTGCCAGCAGCCGTTCTAGCGGGGGACACACAGATACGCAGTATTTT
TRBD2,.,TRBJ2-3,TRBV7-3,CASSPSSGGLTDTQYF,TGTGCCAGCAGCCCTTCGAGCGGGGGGTTGACAGATACGCAGTATTTT
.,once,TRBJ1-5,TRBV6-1,CASSEGPVNQPQHF,TGTGCCAGCAGTGAAGGGCCGGTTAATCAGCCCCAGCATTTT